This T cell receptor (beta chain) was sequenced in a study of blood T cell repertoires in COVID-19. The CDR3 sequence is 13 residues long. Trimming at V came to 4 bases and at J to 3 bases, leaving 3 bases not matched to a gene. Germline-derived CDR1 and CDR2 are SGHRS and YFSETQ. Clones were sequenced by immunoSEQ multiplex PCR, and TCRdb holds only the in-frame ones, with some missing. The sample lists over 65,000 clones; more than 80% were seen once. This TCR was sampled from a man aged 50 or older with active or convalescent COVID-19. The sample taken for sequencing was peripheral blood. This chain links TRBV5-1 with TRBJ2-5, with 7 bases lining up with TRBD1. CDR3 coding DNA: TGCGCCAGCAGCAGGGGACAGAAAGAGACCCAGTACTTC. Its protein is CASSRGQKETQYF.